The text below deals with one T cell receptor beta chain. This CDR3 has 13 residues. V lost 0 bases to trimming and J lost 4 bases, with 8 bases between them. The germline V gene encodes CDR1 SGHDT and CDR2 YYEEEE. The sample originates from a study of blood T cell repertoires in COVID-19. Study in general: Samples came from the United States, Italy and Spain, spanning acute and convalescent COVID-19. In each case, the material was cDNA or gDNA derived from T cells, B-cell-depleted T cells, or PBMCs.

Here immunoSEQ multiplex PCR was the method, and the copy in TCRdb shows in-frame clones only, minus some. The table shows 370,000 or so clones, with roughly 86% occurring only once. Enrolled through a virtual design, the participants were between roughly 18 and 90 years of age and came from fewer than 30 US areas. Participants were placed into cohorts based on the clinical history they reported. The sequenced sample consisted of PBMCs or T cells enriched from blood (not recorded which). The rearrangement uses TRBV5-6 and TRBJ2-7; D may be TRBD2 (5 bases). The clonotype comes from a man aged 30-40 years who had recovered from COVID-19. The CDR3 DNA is TGTGCCAGCAGCTTGGCGGGGTGGTACGAGCAGTACTTC. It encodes CASSLAGWYEQYF.